This T cell receptor (beta chain) was profiled in a study of PD-1 blockade in mismatch repair-deficient tumors (dated by TCRdb to the late 2010s). About the study as a whole: Between late 2013 and late 2016, the trial enrolled 75 to 95 consecutive patients with eleven to twelve types of mismatch repair-deficient cancer, all of whom had received prior treatment and were progressing. Tumor-associated T cell clones were tracked in the peripheral blood of patients responding to PD-1 blockade by deep sequencing of TCR CDR3 regions.

What the work shows at the level of the full study, not this receptor alone: Rapid expansion after pembrolizumab followed by contraction, generally before radiologic responses, was shown by tumor-resident clones, which were often undetectable in blood before treatment.

The protocol used for the library was the immunoSEQ multiplex PCR assay. Sourced from immuneACCESS, this table was stored by TCRdb with only in-frame sequences that have V and J called. A share of the clones is absent; for the studies checked, an unresolved V gene accounts for under half, and the remainder has no known explanation. The table for this sample lists around 68,000 clones; 70% to 85% of them were counted only once. Of the sample, roughly 5% is held by the ten largest clones. For every enrolled patient, mismatch repair deficiency was confirmed by either polymerase chain reaction or immunohistochemistry. TCR sequencing was performed for a few patients who responded to pembrolizumab therapy. In the phase II trial, pembrolizumab PD-1 blockade was tested prospectively in advanced mismatch repair-deficient cancers, no matter which tissue of origin the cancers came from. Serial peripheral blood T cell samples were collected before and at multiple times after starting PD-1 blockade. Blood sampling time points were reported as weeks after the first dose of pembrolizumab.

This clone was seen only once. Its antigen is not yet known. Base qualities are not provided; no much larger clone lies one nucleotide away. V is shortened by 1 base, J by 2 bases, and the region joining them spans 11 bases. CDR3 length: 15 amino acids, cysteine to phenylalanine. Of the read, only the CDR3 DNA is kept; its 45 bases are in frame from base 1. The germline V gene (reference sequence) yields MNHNY for CDR1 and SVGAGI for CDR2. This clonotype was obtained from an adult with mismatch repair-deficient cancer. The chain employs TRBV6-6 and TRBJ1-2, with the D gene too uncertain to name. The starting material was peripheral blood, obtained 2 weeks after starting pembrolizumab. Here the CDR3 is given as CASSYWQAPNYGYTF. In nucleotide form, the sequence is TGTGCCAGCAGTTACTGGCAGGCCCCGAACTATGGCTACACCTTC.